A selection of T cell receptor beta chains follows, all from one sample in a study of T cells in Graves' hyperthyroidism and ophthalmopathy. In TCRdb, the multiplex PCR reads were re-called with MiXCR into one record per CDR3 protein. The sample yields approximately 710,000 distinct CDR3 sequences, around 16% seen once. Sequencing input: blood. Receptors originate from a man aged 50 to 59 with Graves' hyperthyroidism. Both conserved end residues are part of each CDR3. The D gene is left open where the match is weak. Not all rows give a size; the values are once, few, many and, for expanded clones, a class.

D gene	V gene	J gene	clone size	CDR3 DNA	CDR3 protein
TRBD1	TRBV7-9	TRBJ2-1	few	TGTGCCAGCAGTATCGGGGGACAGGGTATCAATGAGCAGTTCTTC	CASSIGGQGINEQFF
NA	TRBV28	TRBJ2-2	many	TGTGCCAGCAGGACCGGGGCTCAGGCCGGGGAGCTGTTTTTT	CASRTGAQAGELFF
TRBD1	TRBV18	TRBJ1-2	NA	TGTGCCAGCTCACCGGCCGGACAGGGGGTAAATGGCTACACCTTC	CASSPAGQGVNGYTF
NA	TRBV18	TRBJ1-2	few	TGTGCCAGCTCACGTTACATGAGCGGCTACACCTTC	CASSRYMSGYTF
NA	TRBV7-2	TRBJ2-6	many	TGTGCCAGCAGCCTGCAGGGGAGGGCCAACGTCCTGACTTTC	CASSLQGRANVLTF
NA	TRBV19	TRBJ1-2	many	TGTGCCAGTAGTATCGGGGGGTCCCGGACGGTGATTGATGGCTACACCTTC	CASSIGGSRTVIDGYTF
NA	TRBV11-1	TRBJ2-1	NA	TGTGCCAGCGGCCGGACGAGCGGGCCCTACAATGAGCAGTTCTTC	CASGRTSGPYNEQFF
NA	TRBV2	TRBJ1-6	many	TGTGCCAGCAGACAGACAGGTCTCGATTCACCCCTCCACTTT	CASRQTGLDSPLHF
NA	TRBV6-1	TRBJ1-5	NA	TGTGCCAGCAGCCCCGGGACACCCTGGGTTGGCAATCAGCCCCAGCATTTT	CASSPGTPWVGNQPQHF
NA	TRBV11-2	TRBJ2-7	few	TGTGCCAGCAGCAAGGAGATAATTTTGGGCTACGAGCAGTACTTC	CASSKEIILGYEQYF
NA	TRBV18	TRBJ1-3	NA	TGTGCCAGCTCACCTGCCAGCCGGAGGTCTGGAAACACCATATATTTT	CASSPASRRSGNTIYF
NA	TRBV6-1	TRBJ1-6	NA	TGTGCCAGCAGTCCCTCTTTGGTCGGCTCCTATAATTCACCCCTCCACTTT	CASSPSLVGSYNSPLHF
NA	TRBV25-1	TRBJ2-3	few	TGTGCCAGCAGTGGAGGGACGGATACAGATACGCAGTATTTT	CASSGGTDTDTQYF
NA	TRBV19	TRBJ2-1	few	TGTGCCAGTAGTATAGAGCGGGGAAGAATACCCGAGCAGTTCTTC	CASSIERGRIPEQFF
NA	TRBV10-3	TRBJ1-2	many	TGTGCCATCAGTGAGTCCGGGTGGGCTAACTATGGCTACACCTTC	CAISESGWANYGYTF
NA	TRBV29-1	TRBJ2-5	few	TGCAGCGTTGAGTTCCCAGGGGAACCCCAAGAGACCCAGTACTTC	CSVEFPGEPQETQYF
NA	TRBV19	TRBJ1-1	few	TGTGCCAGTAGTCACAGTACCCTCCCAACTGAAGCTTTCTTT	CASSHSTLPTEAFF
NA	TRBV10-3	TRBJ2-5	many	TGTGCCATCAGTGAGTCCGTCCAAGAGACCCAGTACTTC	CAISESVQETQYF
NA	TRBV30	TRBJ2-7	few	TGTGCCTACAACCCCCCGGGTAGCGACTACGAGCAGTACTTC	CAYNPPGSDYEQYF
NA	TRBV18	TRBJ2-3	few	TGTGCCAGCAGCTTGCCTACCACAGATACGCAGTATTTT	CASSLPTTDTQYF
NA	TRBV14	TRBJ1-6	NA	TGTGCCAGCAGCCAAGGGCTCTATAATTCACCCCTCCACTTT	CASSQGLYNSPLHF
TRBD1	TRBV6-6	TRBJ1-5	many	TGTGCCAGCAGTTACTCTGACAGGGGTAGCAATCAGCCCCAGCATTTT	CASSYSDRGSNQPQHF
TRBD2	TRBV28	TRBJ2-1	NA	TGTGCCAGCAGCGGGAGCGGGGATGGCTCCTACAATGAGCAGTTCTTC	CASSGSGDGSYNEQFF
TRBD1	TRBV2	TRBJ1-1	many	TGTGCCAGCAGTGGAGTCGGGACAGGGGGCGCGACTGAAGCTTTCTTT	CASSGVGTGGATEAFF
TRBD2	TRBV5-1	TRBJ2-3	NA	TGCGCCAGCAGGTCCGGGACTAGCGACACAGATACGCAGTATTTT	CASRSGTSDTDTQYF
NA	TRBV18	TRBJ2-7	many	TGTGCCAGCTCACCACCGTATGGGGTCTACGAGCAGTACTTC	CASSPPYGVYEQYF
NA	TRBV29-1	TRBJ2-7	NA	TGCAGCGTTGAGGCAGGGACCGAGCAGTACTTC	CSVEAGTEQYF
NA	TRBV28	TRBJ2-1	NA	TGTGCCAGCAACAGGGGAGGGTTAGTCTACAATGAGCAGTTCTTC	CASNRGGLVYNEQFF
TRBD1	TRBV10-3	TRBJ2-3	few	TGTGCCATCAGCAAGGACAGGGGGTTCGGCACAGATACGCAGTATTTT	CAISKDRGFGTDTQYF
TRBD2	TRBV13	TRBJ2-3	few	TGTGCCAGCAGCTTAGTAGCGGGAGTTCGCACAGATACGCAGTATTTT	CASSLVAGVRTDTQYF
TRBD1	TRBV5-1	TRBJ1-6	many	TGCGCCAGCAGCTTGTTACAGGGGCAGTCACCCCTCCACTTT	CASSLLQGQSPLHF